These 20 T cell receptor beta chains were sequenced from one sample in a study of shared clonotypes between healthy human individuals. Produced via immunoSEQ multiplex PCR; TCRdb's table is partial and in-frame only. The sample consists of fewer than 650,000 clones, over 60% of them appearing once. Sequenced: PBMCs. The receptors stem from a woman in her thirties or forties in good health. Some clones in this sample may be carry-over from other donors' samples.

The V and J genes are TRBV5-1 and TRBJ2-7; 7 bases are a match to TRBD1. CDR1 SGHRS and CDR2 YFSETQ come from the germline V gene. The CDR3 loop spans 14 amino acids. Trimming cost V 3 bases and J 7 bases; bases outside gene matches: 10. This chain's CDR3 is CASSSTDPTGEQYF. The CDR3 DNA is TGCGCCAGCAGCTCGACAGACCCGACAGGGGAGCAGTACTTC.

The chain combines TRBV5-8 with TRBJ2-6; maybe TRBD2 (7 bases). This CDR3 has 15 residues. Looked up from germline, CDR1 is SGHTS and CDR2 is YDEGEE. V shed 0 bases and J shed 8 bases, with 12 bases lying between them. The CDR3 nucleotides read TGTGCCAGCAGCTTGGAAGGGGGGGGCCCCAACGTCCTGACTTTC. It yields the protein CASSLEGGGPNVLTF.

The chain carries TRBV9 and TRBJ2-7; 11 bases agree with TRBD2. V trimming: 3 bases; J trimming: 7 bases; junction bases outside the gene matches: 3. Per the germline V gene, CDR1 is SGDLS and CDR2 is YYNGEE. The CDR3 contains 13 residues. CDR3 DNA: TGTGCCAGCAGCGCCCGACTAGCGGGGGAGCAGTACTTC. Translating it yields CASSARLAGEQYF. Complete variable domain (other parts from reference TRBV9 and TRBJ2-7): DSGVTQTPKHLITATGQRVTLRCSPRSGDLSVYWYQQSLDQGLQFLIQYYNGEERAKGNILERFSAQQFPDLHSELNLSSLELGDSALYFCASSARLAGEQYFGPGTRLTVT.

This clone showed up just once. One base separates it from a far larger clone, so it is likely a read error. J is TRBJ1-2 and V is TRBV6-5; possible D gene TRBD1, 5 bases. The germline V gene has CDR1 MNHEY and CDR2 SVGAGI. This CDR3 has 14 amino acids. The CDR3 is CASSSPGQWYGCTF. The CDR3 nucleotides are TGTGCCAGCAGTTCCCCAGGGCAGTGGTATGGCTGCACCTTC.

This sequence joins TRBV5-1 and TRBJ2-5, with TRBD2 matching over 7 bases. Germline V lookup: CDR1 SGHRS, CDR2 YFSETQ. This CDR3 comprises 14 residues. The V and J ends lost 3 bases and 1 base, in that order; junction bases with no gene match: 3. The CDR3 nucleotides are TGCGCCAGCAGCTCCATAGCGGGCCAAGAGACCCAGTACTTC. Protein product: CASSSIAGQETQYF.

In this sample, this clone turned up once. It may be a read error: a sequence one base away is much more abundant. The rearrangement joins TRBV11-2 to TRBJ2-2; 7 bases line up with TRBD1. The J segment lost 4 bases and the V segment lost 3 bases, leaving 2 bases of the junction unmatched. The CDR3 contains 14 residues. Germline-derived CDR1 and CDR2 are SGHAT and FQNNGV. In DNA, the CDR3 is TGTGCCAGCAGCTTTAACAGGGGCACCGGGGAGCTGTTTTTT. Encoded protein: CASSFNRGTGELFF.

Written as DNA, the CDR3 is TGTGCCAGCTCGCAGGGGAATCTGGATGGCTACACCTTC. The encoded protein is CASSQGNLDGYTF. The genes are TRBV18 and TRBJ1-2; possible D gene TRBD1, 6 bases. The CDR3 covers 13 residues. The ends were cut back, 6 bases at V and 6 bases at J, with 14 bases in the middle. Germline V lookup: CDR1 KGHSH, CDR2 LQKENI. The full variable domain, with the rest looked up from reference TRBV18 and TRBJ1-2, is NAGVMQNPRHLVRRRGQEARLRCSPMKGHSHVYWYRQLPEEGLKFMVYLQKENIIDESGMPKERFSAEFPKEGPSILRIQQVVRGDSAAYFCASSQGNLDGYTFGSGTRLTVV.

The chain couples TRBV4-1 to TRBJ1-1, with D unresolved. V was trimmed by 4 bases and J by 1 base, leaving 10 bases between them. Looked up from germline, CDR1 is MGHRA and CDR2 is YSYEKL. The CDR3 extends over 14 amino acids. CDR3 amino acids: CASSLTFSNTEAFF. As DNA, the CDR3 is TGCGCCAGCAGCCTGACCTTTTCGAACACTGAAGCTTTCTTT.

With regard to this clone: The junction departs from the called germline gene at one end, perhaps through a read error. The chain uses TRBV28 and TRBJ2-1, with D possibly matching TRBD2 (6 bases). This CDR3 has 11 residues. Germline V gives CDR1 MDHEN, CDR2 SYDVKM. CDR3 bases: TGTGCCACCCTCCTGGCGGGGAAAAGTCTCTTC. It specifies CATLLAGKSLF. Complete variable domain (other parts from reference TRBV28 and TRBJ2-1): DVKVTQSSRYLVKRTGEKVFLECVQDMDHENMFWYRQDPGLGLRLIYFSYDVKMKEKGDIPEGYSVSREKKERFSLILESASTNQTSMYLCATLLAGKSLFGPGTRLTVL.

The chain has TRBV6-1 and TRBJ1-5; D gene unclear. The CDR3 length is 15 residues. Germline-derived CDR1 and CDR2 are MNHNS and SASEGT. The V and J ends lost 6 bases and 7 bases respectively, with 19 bases between them. This CDR3 reads CASSHPVGIPQPQHF. The CDR3 region has the DNA TGTGCCAGCAGCCACCCGGTGGGAATACCACAGCCCCAGCATTTT.

The chain has TRBV30 and TRBJ2-2; TRBD1 is a possible D gene (5 bases). CDR1 and CDR2 (germline): GTSNPN, SVGIG (reference sequence). The CDR3 spans 14 residues. The germline V and J ends were trimmed by 3 bases and 5 bases, with 13 bases remaining between them. This chain's CDR3 is CAWRGQDETGELFF. For the CDR3, the DNA is TGTGCCTGGAGGGGGCAGGACGAAACCGGGGAGCTGTTTTTT.

Comment on this clone: This sequence is one base from a far larger clone and is likely a read error. The rearrangement joins TRBV5-6 to TRBJ2-2, with 9 bases lining up with TRBD1. The germline gives CDR1 SGHDT, CDR2 YYEEEE. The CDR3 runs 16 residues. The DNA for the CDR3 is TGTGTCAGCAGCCCTGGGACAGGGCGGGACACCGGGGAGCTGTTTTTT. Its translation: CVSSPGTGRDTGELFF.

Comments on this clone: A far larger clone is a single base away, which makes a read error likely. The same CDR3 also results from other DNA sequences found in this sample. The V call is TRBV19, the J call TRBJ2-7, with D possibly being TRBD1 or TRBD2 (5 bases each). CDR3 length: 13 residues. Germline CDR1 reads LNHDA; CDR2 reads SQIVND (reference sequence). V was shortened by 8 bases and J by 2 bases, with 13 bases between the two germline ends. CDR3 amino acids: CASSPGAPYEQYF. In DNA, the CDR3 is TGTGCCAGTTCCCCCGGGGCACCCTACGAGCAGTACTTC. Filled out from reference TRBV19 and TRBJ2-7, the complete variable domain reads DGGITQSPKYLFRKEGQNVTLSCEQNLNHDAMYWYRQDPGQGLRLIYYSQIVNDFQKGDIAEGYSVSREKKESFPLTVTSAQKNPTAFYLCASSPGAPYEQYFGPGTRLTVT.

This rearrangement joins TRBV6-1 to TRBJ2-3; 10 bases match TRBD1. Germline CDR1 reads MNHNS; CDR2 reads SASEGT. J gave up 5 bases and V 6 bases, and 8 bases lay outside the gene matches. The CDR3 has 15 amino acids. CDR3 sequence reads: CASRRQGARVDTQYF. CDR3 sequence (DNA): TGTGCCAGCAGGAGACAGGGGGCAAGGGTAGATACGCAGTATTTT.

CDR3 protein: CASSPAGVGTDTQYF. The CDR3 region has the DNA TGTGCCAGCAGTCCCGCGGGGGTAGGCACAGATACGCAGTATTTT. The V call is TRBV6-6, the J call TRBJ2-3, with TRBD2 matching 7 bases. The CDR3 is 15 residues long. Germline V lookup: CDR1 MNHNY, CDR2 SVGAGI (reference sequence). Germline trimming cut 5 bases from V and 1 base from J; bases unmatched to any gene: 6.

The chain uses TRBV10-3 and TRBJ2-7, with 7 bases identical to TRBD1. Germline V CDR1 and CDR2: ENHRY, SYGVKD. The CDR3 has 12 residues. V was pared by 8 bases and J by 3 bases, with 4 bases of the junction left unmatched. The CDR3 DNA reads TGTGCCATCTTGGGGGACAGCTACGAGCAGTACTTC. This translates into CAILGDSYEQYF.

In DNA form, the CDR3 reads TGCAGCGTTGAAGATATGGCTGCCACTGAAGCTTTCTTT. It yields the protein CSVEDMAATEAFF. The V gene is TRBV29-1, the J gene TRBJ1-1, with no clear D. This CDR3 comprises 13 residues. Germline CDR1 reads SQVTM; CDR2 reads ANQGSEA. Trimming removed 0 bases at V and 4 bases at J, with 9 bases between. Full variable domain (remainder filled in from reference TRBV29-1 and TRBJ1-1): SAVISQKPSRDICQRGTSLTIQCQVDSQVTMMFWYRQQPGQSLTLIATANQGSEATYESGFVIDKFPISRPNLTFSTLTVSNMSPEDSSIYLCSVEDMAATEAFFGQGTRLTVV.

The rearrangement links TRBV19 to TRBJ2-3; D is tentatively TRBD1 or TRBD2 (5 bases each). This CDR3 comprises 15 residues. From germline, CDR1 is LNHDA and CDR2 SQIVND (reference sequence). V lost 6 bases, J lost 6 bases, and 19 bases lay in between. CDR3 coding DNA: TGTGCCAGTAGGCCAGCCGGGACGCCGGCGGATACGCAGTATTTT. This sequence encodes CASRPAGTPADTQYF. The complete variable domain, with remaining parts taken from reference TRBV19 and TRBJ2-3, reads DGGITQSPKYLFRKEGQNVTLSCEQNLNHDAMYWYRQDPGQGLRLIYYSQIVNDFQKGDIAEGYSVSREKKESFPLTVTSAQKNPTAFYLCASRPAGTPADTQYFGPGTRLTVL.

The rearrangement joins TRBV19 to TRBJ2-7; the D gene could be TRBD1 or TRBD2 (5 bases each). The CDR3 sequence is 14 residues long. Deletions cut 6 bases from V and 1 base from J, with 13 bases between. Germline CDR1 and CDR2: LNHDA and SQIVND (reference sequence). CDR3 nucleotide sequence: TGTGCCAGTAGCGGGACGGTGGGTTCCTACGAGCAGTACTTC. Amino acids: CASSGTVGSYEQYF.

The rearrangement uses TRBV4-1 and TRBJ1-1, with no clear D. This CDR3 has 14 residues. Trimming shortened V by 1 base and J by 1 base, and 7 bases separated the two germline ends. Germline CDR1 is MGHRA and CDR2 is YSYEKL. DNA for the CDR3: TGCGCCAGCAGCCAAGTCCGGGGGAACACTGAAGCTTTCTTT. Protein product: CASSQVRGNTEAFF.